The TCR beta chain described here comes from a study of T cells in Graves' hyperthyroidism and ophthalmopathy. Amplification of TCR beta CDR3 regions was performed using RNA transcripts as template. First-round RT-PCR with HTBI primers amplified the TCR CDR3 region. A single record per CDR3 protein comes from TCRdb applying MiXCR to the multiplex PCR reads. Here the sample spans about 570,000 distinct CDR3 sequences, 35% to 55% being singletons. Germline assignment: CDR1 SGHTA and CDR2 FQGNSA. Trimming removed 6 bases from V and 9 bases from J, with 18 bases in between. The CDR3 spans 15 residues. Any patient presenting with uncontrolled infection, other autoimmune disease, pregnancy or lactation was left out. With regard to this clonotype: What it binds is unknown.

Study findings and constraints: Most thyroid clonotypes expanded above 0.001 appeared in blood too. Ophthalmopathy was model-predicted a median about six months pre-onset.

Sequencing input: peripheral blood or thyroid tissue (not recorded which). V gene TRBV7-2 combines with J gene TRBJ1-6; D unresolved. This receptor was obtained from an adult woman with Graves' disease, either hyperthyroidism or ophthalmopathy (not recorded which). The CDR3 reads CASRPAGTEFSPLHF. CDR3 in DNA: TGTGCCAGCAGACCCGCAGGCACTGAATTTTCACCCCTCCACTTT.